This record looks at one T cell receptor (beta chain) sequence and its context. Its target is unknown. These data come from a study of monozygotic twins with cystic fibrosis. Study background: Library input was 2.5 to 3 micrograms of fragmented DNA, with approximately 16 PCR cycles. Study results and limitations: Median Simpson clonality of roughly 0.01 suggested naive T cells predominated. J usage was most co-twin-similar in 8 of 16 pairs, V in 13. Monozygotic CF twins shared more identical nucleotide clonotypes than unrelated patients.

Germline CDR1 is MNHEY and CDR2 is SVGAGI. The CDR3 runs to 15 residues. Losses at the gene ends were 6 bases for V and 3 bases for J; bases not matched to a gene: 9. Assay: immunoSEQ multiplex PCR; the TCRdb copy retains only in-frame clones and omits some. The sample consists of 30,000 to 40,000 clones, under 70% of them appearing once. This clonotype was sampled from a girl aged 5 to 17 with cystic fibrosis. The chain joins TRBV6-5 to TRBJ2-7, with 9 nucleotides matching TRBD2. Sample: blood. The CDR3 DNA follows: TGTGCCAGCAGCAGAAGCGGGAGGTCGAACTACGAGCAGTACTTC. Encoded protein: CASSRSGRSNYEQYF.